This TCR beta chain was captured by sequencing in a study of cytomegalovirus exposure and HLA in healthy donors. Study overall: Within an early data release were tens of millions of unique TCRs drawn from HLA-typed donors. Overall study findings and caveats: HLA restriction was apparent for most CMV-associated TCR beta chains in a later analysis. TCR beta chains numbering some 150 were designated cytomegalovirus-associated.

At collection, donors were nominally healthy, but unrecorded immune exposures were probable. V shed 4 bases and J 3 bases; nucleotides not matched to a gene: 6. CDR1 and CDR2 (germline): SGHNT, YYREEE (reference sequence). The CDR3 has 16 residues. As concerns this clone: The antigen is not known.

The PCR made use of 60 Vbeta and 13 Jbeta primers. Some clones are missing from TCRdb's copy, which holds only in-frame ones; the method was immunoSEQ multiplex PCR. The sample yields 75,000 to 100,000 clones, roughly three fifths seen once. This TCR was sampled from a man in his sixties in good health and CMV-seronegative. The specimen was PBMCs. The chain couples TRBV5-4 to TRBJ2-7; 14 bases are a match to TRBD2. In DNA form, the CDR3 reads TGTGCCAGCAGCCGCGGAGGACTAGCGGGGGGCTACGAGCAGTACTTC. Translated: CASSRGGLAGGYEQYF.